This TCR beta chain was observed in a study of human T cells and chemical hapten exposure (dated by TCRdb to the early 2020s). Background for the entire study: For sensitization, 2% DPC in acetone was applied to a 2 cm by 2 cm area of upper inner arm skin. In alopecia patients, the study followed how the peripheral blood TCR repertoire changed in vivo over primary and secondary sensitization to diphenylcyclopropenone (DPC), a hapten. For TCR sequencing, blood came from twenty-nine alopecia patients at anywhere from one to four time points (pre-sensitization, 2, 6 and 24 weeks). Libraries were pooled for sequencing, and variation in per-sample TCR yields was attributed mainly to small differences in library volumes within the pool. Weekly therapeutic DPC doses were additionally applied to the scalp of patients throughout the roughly 22-week study period. Patch testing was done on the upper back using Finn chambers containing 0.01% DPC, and results were scored after 6 days according to International Contact Dermatitis Research Group standards. Most of the patients in the cohort were female, and the cohort covered alopecia areata with under or over 50% scalp involvement, alopecia totalis and alopecia universalis. Blood samples were taken from patients before sensitization (week 0) and at 2, 6 and about 24 weeks after DPC sensitization. Study-wide conclusions, independent of this receptor: Expanded TCRs formed significantly more large CDR3 similarity clusters than pre-sensitization or healthy control sets, consistent with antigen-driven responses. A positive correlation was found between the number of PT1 expanded TCRs and patch test score, with significance reached at thresholds 8, 16 and 32 but not 4. Because every patient had alopecia, a presumed autoimmune disease, the patients' immune response might differ from that of healthy individuals. After repeated subsampling, changes were observed in the strength of the expansion versus patch-test correlation and in the threshold at which the correlation became significant. The number of TCRs above 1 in 1000 frequency did not change with DPC sensitization; there was no evidence of global repertoire structure alterations.

The CDR3 measures 15 amino acids from cysteine to phenylalanine. This entry keeps only the CDR3 DNA: 45 bases, framed from base 1. Based on the germline V gene (reference sequence), the CDR1 and CDR2 sequences are MNHEY and SMNVEV. V is pruned by 5 bases and J by 5 bases, leaving 7 bases of the junction without a gene match. The method behind the library was RACE. Sequencing was performed on a NextSeq 500. During library preparation, unique molecular identifiers were attached to individual cDNA molecules so that TCRs could be counted in a quantitative, reproducible way. Each blood RNA sample was used to sequence both TCR alpha and TCR beta chains. The source study handled its data this way. Samples had a median of roughly 100,000 TCRs, with a range from about 20,000 to 690,600. The Decombinator software suite was used to annotate V, J and CDR3 in the TCR reads. For PS versus PT1 abundance plots, all samples were subsampled to the same number of TCRs (28,000). Expanded TCRs were defined as absent before sensitization and observed at least eight times at the 2-week time point. TCRdb's own reprocessing of the public reads used fastp at Q25 and MiXCR and kept productive beta chains. Records with the same CDR3 protein are collapsed into one entry carrying the most frequent genes and DNA. TCRdb's processing, not the authors', yielded these V and J calls. This sample comprises approximately 75,000 distinct CDR3 sequences, 8.5% of them detected only once. Around 3.5% of the sample comes from the top ten.

The sample's time point label, decoded: patch test 2, 6 weeks after DPC sensitization. Reading the label with the study, this specimen's treatment or condition is: therapeutic diphenylcyclopropenone sensitization with weekly scalp DPC. At each patch-test visit, blood was drawn before the patch test was applied. To be eligible, patients had to be aged 18 to 70, diagnosed with alopecia and judged suitable for DPC therapy, while pregnant patients were excluded. Total RNA was extracted from unfractionated whole blood that had been collected in Tempus Blood RNA tubes. This clonotype showed up just a few times. The target of this receptor is not known. No much larger clone exists at a distance of one base, and base qualities are not known.

This clonotype was obtained from a woman aged 45-60 years with alopecia areata. Some clones in this sample may be carry-over from other donors' samples. This specimen was whole blood, taken in connection with sensitization to the hapten diphenylcyclopropenone (DPC). Recombination connected TRBV27 to TRBJ1-5; TRBD1 fits 9 bases in the junction. The base sequence is TGTGCCAGCAGTACGTACAGGGGGCGGGATCAGCCCCAGCATTTT. Its coded protein is CASSTYRGRDQPQHF.